The T cell receptor beta chain described here comes from a study of blood T cell repertoires in COVID-19. The authors' processing: From reference gene primer amplification, estimates of nucleated cell counts were derived. Clones were read by immunoSEQ multiplex PCR, and TCRdb kept only the in-frame ones, dropping some. V and J calls and clone size are given by that table; D and trimming were obtained from the DNA. Of about 89,000 clones listed, less than 85% are singletons. The CDR3 extends over 15 amino acids. Trimming removed 4 bases at V and 0 bases at J, with 10 bases between. The V gene's germline CDR1 is SGHRS and CDR2 YFSETQ.

This TCR was sampled from a woman older than 75 with acute or convalescent COVID-19. The specimen sequenced was peripheral blood. The chain uses TRBV5-1 and TRBJ2-2; possibly TRBD1 for D (6 bases). The CDR3 region is CASSKGHANTGELFF. As DNA, the CDR3 is TGCGCCAGCAGCAAGGGACACGCGAACACCGGGGAGCTGTTTTTT.